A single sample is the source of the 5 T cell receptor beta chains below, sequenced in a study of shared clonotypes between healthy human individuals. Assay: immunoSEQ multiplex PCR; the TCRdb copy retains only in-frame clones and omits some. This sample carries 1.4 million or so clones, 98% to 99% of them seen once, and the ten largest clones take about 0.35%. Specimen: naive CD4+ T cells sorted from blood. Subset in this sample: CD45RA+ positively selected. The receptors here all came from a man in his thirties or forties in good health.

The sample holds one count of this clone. The CDR3 sequence is CASRPLQGRAGYTF. The CDR3 DNA follows: TGTGCCAGCAGACCTTTACAGGGGAGGGCGGGCTACACCTTC. The chain recombines TRBV6-5 with TRBJ1-2; 7 positions agree with TRBD1. Germline trimming cut 6 bases from V and 8 bases from J; bases unmatched to any gene: 12. The CDR3 is 14 amino acids. CDR1 is MNHEY, CDR2 SVGAGI, per germline.

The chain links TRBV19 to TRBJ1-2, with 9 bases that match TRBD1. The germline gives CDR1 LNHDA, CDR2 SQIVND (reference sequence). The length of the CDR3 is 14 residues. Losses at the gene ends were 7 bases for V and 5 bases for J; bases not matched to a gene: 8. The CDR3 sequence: CASTGDRVFYGYTF. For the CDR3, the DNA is TGTGCCAGTACAGGGGACAGGGTCTTTTATGGCTACACCTTC.

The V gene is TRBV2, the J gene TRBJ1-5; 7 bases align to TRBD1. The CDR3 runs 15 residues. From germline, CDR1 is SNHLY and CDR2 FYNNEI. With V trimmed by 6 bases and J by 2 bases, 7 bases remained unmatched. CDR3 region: CASSPDRARNQPQHF. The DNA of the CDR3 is TGTGCCAGCAGCCCCGACAGGGCCCGCAATCAGCCCCAGCATTTT.

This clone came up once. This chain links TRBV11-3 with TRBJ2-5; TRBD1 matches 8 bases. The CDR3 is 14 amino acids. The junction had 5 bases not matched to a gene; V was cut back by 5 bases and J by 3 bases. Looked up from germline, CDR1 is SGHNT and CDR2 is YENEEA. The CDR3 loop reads CASSAKTGEETQYF. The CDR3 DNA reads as TGTGCCAGCAGCGCAAAGACAGGGGAAGAGACCCAGTACTTC. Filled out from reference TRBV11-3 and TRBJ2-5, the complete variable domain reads EAGVVQSPRYKIIEKKQPVAFWCNPISGHNTLYWYLQNLGQGPELLIRYENEEAVDDSQLPKDRFSAERLKGVDSTLKIQPAELGDSAVYLCASSAKTGEETQYFGPGTRLLVL.

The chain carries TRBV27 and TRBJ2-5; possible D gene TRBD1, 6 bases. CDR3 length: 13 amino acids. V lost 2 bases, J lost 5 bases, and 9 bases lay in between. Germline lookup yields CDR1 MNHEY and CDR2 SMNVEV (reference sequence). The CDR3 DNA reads TGTGCCAGCAGTTTAGGGGGCACGGAGACCCAGTACTTC. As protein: CASSLGGTETQYF.